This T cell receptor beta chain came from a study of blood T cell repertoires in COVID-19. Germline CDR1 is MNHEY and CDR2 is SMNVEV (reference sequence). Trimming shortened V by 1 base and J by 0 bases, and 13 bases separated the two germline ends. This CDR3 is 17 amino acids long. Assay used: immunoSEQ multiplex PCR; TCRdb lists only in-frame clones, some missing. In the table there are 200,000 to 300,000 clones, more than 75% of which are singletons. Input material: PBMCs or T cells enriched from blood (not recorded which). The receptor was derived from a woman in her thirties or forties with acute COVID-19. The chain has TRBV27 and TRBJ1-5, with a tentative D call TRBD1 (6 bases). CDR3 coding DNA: TGTGCCAGCAGTTTATTTGTGGGGGCACATAGCAATCAGCCCCAGCATTTT. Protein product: CASSLFVGAHSNQPQHF.